The 18 T cell receptor beta chains reported below all come from one sample, sequenced in a study of blood T cell repertoires in COVID-19. Assay used: immunoSEQ multiplex PCR; TCRdb lists only in-frame clones, some missing. This sample has around 150,000 clones; approximately 81% occur once, and the top ten carry under 8.5%. The sample taken for sequencing was peripheral blood. These receptors came from a woman aged 60 to 75 with COVID-19, enrolled during active disease.

The gene calls are TRBV2 and TRBJ1-2; no clear D. V lost 8 bases and J lost 1, with 14 bases in between. Germline V gene sequence: CDR1 SNHLY, CDR2 FYNNEI. The CDR3 runs 14 residues. In DNA form, the CDR3 reads TGTGCCAGCTTAGGGTGGGAGGGTAACTATGGCTACACCTTC. Its translation is CASLGWEGNYGYTF.

This sequence joins TRBV27 and TRBJ1-1, with 7 bases lining up with TRBD1. With V trimmed by 7 bases and J by 1 base, 9 bases remained unmatched. This CDR3 comprises 15 residues. Germline values: CDR1 MNHEY, CDR2 SMNVEV (reference sequence). In DNA, the CDR3 is TGTGCCAGCAAGTTAAGACAGGGAAGGAACACTGAAGCTTTCTTT. The encoded protein is CASKLRQGRNTEAFF.

The V and J genes are TRBV19 and TRBJ1-5; 11 positions agree with TRBD1. This CDR3 contains 15 residues. Looked up from germline, CDR1 is LNHDA and CDR2 is SQIVND (reference sequence). V was clipped by 6 bases and J by 6 bases; unmatched bases: 7. CDR3 loop: CASSPGQGAGQPQHF. The CDR3 bases are TGTGCCAGTAGCCCCGGACAGGGGGCTGGTCAGCCCCAGCATTTT.

The chain joins TRBV7-2 to TRBJ2-3; D is perhaps TRBD1 (5 bases). The CDR3 extends over 16 amino acids. Germline assignment: CDR1 SGHTA and CDR2 FQGNSA. Trimming left V 3 bases short and J 2 bases short, with 15 bases between. CDR3 sequence: CASSFRQSHPTDTQYF. Written as DNA, the CDR3 is TGTGCCAGCAGCTTTCGACAGAGCCACCCCACAGATACGCAGTATTTT. Using reference TRBV7-2 and TRBJ2-3 for the parts outside the CDR3, the full variable domain is GAGVSQSPSNKVTEKGKDVELRCDPISGHTALYWYRQSLGQGLEFLIYFQGNSAPDKSGLPSDRFSAERTGGSVSTLTIQRTQQEDSAVYLCASSFRQSHPTDTQYFGPGTRLTVL.

V is TRBV3-1 (or the pseudogene TRBV3-2) and J is TRBJ2-5; TRBD2 matches 13 bases. From germline, CDR1 is LGHDT and CDR2 YNNKEL (reference sequence). The CDR3 length is 18 residues. Trimming took 2 bases from V and 5 from J; bases not matched to a gene: 11. The CDR3 here is CASSQNRGGLAGSETQYF. DNA of the CDR3: TGTGCCAGCAGCCAAAATAGGGGGGGACTAGCGGGATCGGAGACCCAGTACTTC.

V usage is TRBV5-1 and J usage is TRBJ2-7, with D possibly TRBD2 on 5 matching bases. Germline V gives CDR1 SGHRS, CDR2 YFSETQ. V was trimmed by 4 bases and J by 4 bases, leaving 12 bases between them. The CDR3 sequence is 13 residues long. As DNA, the CDR3 is TGCGCCAGCAGCCCGGGATTGGGGTACGAGCAGTACTTC. Protein product: CASSPGLGYEQYF.

The chain uses TRBV10-1 and TRBJ2-1; 10 bases line up with TRBD2. CDR3 length: 15 residues. The germline CDR1 and CDR2 sequences are WNHNN and SYGVQD (reference sequence). V shed 1 base, J shed 3 bases, and the junction held 0 bases outside the gene matches. CDR3 amino acids: CASSEWTSGYNEQFF. CDR3 DNA sequence: TGCGCCAGCAGTGAGTGGACTAGCGGCTACAATGAGCAGTTCTTC.

CDR3 amino acids: CATTDGRTYNEQFF. The CDR3, as DNA: TGTGCCACCACGGACGGGAGAACCTACAATGAGCAGTTCTTC. V is TRBV27 and J is TRBJ2-1, with D maybe TRBD2 (6 bases). Germline CDR1 and CDR2: MNHEY and SMNVEV (reference sequence). V lost 10 bases to trimming and J lost 2 bases, with 15 bases between them. This CDR3 is 14 amino acids long.

The V call is TRBV5-1, the J call TRBJ1-1; tentative D call: TRBD1 (6 bases). This CDR3 spans 15 amino acids. Germline V CDR1 and CDR2: SGHRS, YFSETQ. V shed 0 bases and J shed 4 bases, with 13 bases lying between them. This CDR3 is CASSLGAGVGTEAFF. The CDR3 nucleotides are TGCGCCAGCAGCTTGGGGGCAGGGGTTGGCACTGAAGCTTTCTTT. The full variable domain, in which reference TRBV5-1 and TRBJ1-1 provide the parts outside the CDR3, is KAGVTQTPRYLIKTRGQQVTLSCSPISGHRSVSWYQQTPGQGLQFLFEYFSETQRNKGNFPGRFSGRQFSNSRSEMNVSTLELGDSALYLCASSLGAGVGTEAFFGQGTRLTVV.

The V call is TRBV9, the J call TRBJ2-1; possibly TRBD1 for D (5 bases). Per germline, CDR1 SGDLS and CDR2 YYNGEE. CDR3 size: 13 residues. Deletions cut 0 bases from V and 4 bases from J, with 5 bases between. CDR3 coding DNA: TGTGCCAGCAGCGTAGAGGGGTACAATGAGCAGTTCTTC. This codes for CASSVEGYNEQFF.

This rearrangement joins TRBV3-1 (or the pseudogene TRBV3-2) to TRBJ2-1; tentatively, D is TRBD2 (5 bases). Trimming took 2 bases from V and 8 from J, leaving 22 bases between them. The CDR3 sequence is 17 residues long. Germline V lookup: CDR1 LGHDT, CDR2 YNNKEL (reference sequence). In nucleotides, the CDR3 is TGTGCCAGCAGCCAAAGGTCTCTACGTACTAGGATCGATGAGCAGTTCTTC. Translated, it gives CASSQRSLRTRIDEQFF.

J is TRBJ1-4 and V is TRBV18, with 7 bases that match TRBD1. V lost 9 bases, J lost 7 bases, and 11 bases stayed unmatched. Looked up from germline, CDR1 is KGHSH and CDR2 is LQKENI. There are 14 residues in the CDR3. The CDR3 nucleotides read TGTGCCAGTGCCGGACAGGAAAGTTTTGAAAAACTGTTTTTT. It yields the protein CASAGQESFEKLFF.

The chain joins TRBV4-2 to TRBJ1-6, with no clear D. Trimming took 1 base from V and 5 from J, leaving 6 bases between them. The CDR3 loop spans 14 amino acids. Germline V gene data show CDR1 as LGHNA and CDR2 as YNFKEQ. The CDR3 sequence is CASSQARDNSPLHF. For the CDR3, the DNA is TGTGCCAGCAGCCAAGCCCGGGATAATTCACCCCTCCACTTT.

The CDR3: CASSFTGDPGNTIYF. The CDR3 nucleotides are TGCGCCAGCAGCTTTACAGGGGATCCGGGAAACACCATATATTTT. The chain employs TRBV5-1 and TRBJ1-3; TRBD1 aligns across 7 bases. With 2 bases clipped from V and 4 bases from J, the junction kept 6 bases outside the gene matches. Germline loops: CDR1 SGHRS, CDR2 YFSETQ. This CDR3 has 15 amino acids. Variable domain in full (rest from reference TRBV5-1 and TRBJ1-3): KAGVTQTPRYLIKTRGQQVTLSCSPISGHRSVSWYQQTPGQGLQFLFEYFSETQRNKGNFPGRFSGRQFSNSRSEMNVSTLELGDSALYLCASSFTGDPGNTIYFGEGSWLTVV.

This rearrangement joins TRBV7-2 to TRBJ2-4; 13 bases agree with TRBD2. Germline CDR1 SGHTA, CDR2 FQGNSA. The CDR3 has 13 residues. With V trimmed by 1 base and J by 14 bases, 2 bases remained unmatched. The chain's CDR3 is CASSLGLAGGEYF. Written as DNA, the CDR3 is TGTGCCAGCAGCTTAGGACTAGCGGGGGGCGAGTACTTC.

V and J are TRBV27 and TRBJ1-1; TRBD1 aligns across 9 bases. V dropped 4 bases and J dropped 5; count of bases not matched to a gene: 8. The CDR3 sequence is 15 residues long. Germline assignment: CDR1 MNHEY and CDR2 SMNVEV (reference sequence). The chain's CDR3 is CASSSTGGGSTEAFF. The CDR3 region has the DNA TGTGCCAGCAGTTCCACAGGGGGCGGGAGTACTGAAGCTTTCTTT.

The J gene is TRBJ2-7, the V gene TRBV19; 8 positions agree with TRBD1. This CDR3 contains 15 residues. V was pared by 1 base and J by 6 bases, with 8 bases of the junction left unmatched. Looked up from germline, CDR1 is LNHDA and CDR2 is SQIVND (reference sequence). CDR3 in amino acids: CASSIGSGGSGEQYF. The DNA for the CDR3 is TGTGCCAGTAGTATAGGATCAGGGGGCTCCGGCGAGCAGTACTTC.

V and J are TRBV2 and TRBJ2-2; 9 bases are shared with TRBD2. The germline V gene has CDR1 SNHLY and CDR2 FYNNEI. V was pared by 3 bases and J by 3 bases, with 2 bases of the junction left unmatched. This CDR3 comprises 15 residues. CDR3 sequence: CASSEGGRDTGELFF. DNA of the CDR3: TGTGCCAGCAGTGAGGGCGGGAGGGACACCGGGGAGCTGTTTTTT.